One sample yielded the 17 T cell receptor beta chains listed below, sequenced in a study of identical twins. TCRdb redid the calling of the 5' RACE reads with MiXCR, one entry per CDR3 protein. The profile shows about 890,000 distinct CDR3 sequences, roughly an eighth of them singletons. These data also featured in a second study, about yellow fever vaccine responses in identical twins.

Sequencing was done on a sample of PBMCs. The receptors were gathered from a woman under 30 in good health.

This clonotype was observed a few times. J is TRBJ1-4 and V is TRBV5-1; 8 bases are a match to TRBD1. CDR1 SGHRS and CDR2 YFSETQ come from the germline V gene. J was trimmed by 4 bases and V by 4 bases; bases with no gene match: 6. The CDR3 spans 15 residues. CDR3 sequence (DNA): TGCGCCAGCAGCCCGACAGGGGCCCGTAATGAAAAACTGTTTTTT. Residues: CASSPTGARNEKLFF. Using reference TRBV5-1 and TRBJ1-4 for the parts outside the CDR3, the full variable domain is KAGVTQTPRYLIKTRGQQVTLSCSPISGHRSVSWYQQTPGQGLQFLFEYFSETQRNKGNFPGRFSGRQFSNSRSEMNVSTLELGDSALYLCASSPTGARNEKLFFGSGTQLSVL.

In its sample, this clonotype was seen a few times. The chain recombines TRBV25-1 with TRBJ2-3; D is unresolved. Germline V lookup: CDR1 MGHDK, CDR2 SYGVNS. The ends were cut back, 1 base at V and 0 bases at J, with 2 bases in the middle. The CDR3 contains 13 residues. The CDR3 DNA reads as TGTGCCAGCAGTGAATGGAGCACAGATACGCAGTATTTT. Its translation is CASSEWSTDTQYF.

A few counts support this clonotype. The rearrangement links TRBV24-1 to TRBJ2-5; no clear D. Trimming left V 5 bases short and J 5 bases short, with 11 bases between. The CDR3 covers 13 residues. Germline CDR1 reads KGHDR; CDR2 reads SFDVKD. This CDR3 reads CATSGSLWETQYF. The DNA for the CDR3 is TGTGCCACCAGTGGCAGCTTATGGGAGACCCAGTACTTC.

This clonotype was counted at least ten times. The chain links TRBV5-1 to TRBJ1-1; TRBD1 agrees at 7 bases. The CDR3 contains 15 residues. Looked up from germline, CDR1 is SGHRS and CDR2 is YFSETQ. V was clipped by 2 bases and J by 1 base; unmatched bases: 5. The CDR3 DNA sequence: TGCGCCAGCAGCTTTCGAGGGGGCAGGAACACTGAAGCTTTCTTT. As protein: CASSFRGGRNTEAFF.

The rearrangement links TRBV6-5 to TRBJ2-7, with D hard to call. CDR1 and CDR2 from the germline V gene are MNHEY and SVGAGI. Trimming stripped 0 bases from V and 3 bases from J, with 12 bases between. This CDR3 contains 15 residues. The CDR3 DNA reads TGTGCCAGCAGTTACTCGTCGGGTTATAGCTACGAGCAGTACTTC. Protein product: CASSYSSGYSYEQYF.

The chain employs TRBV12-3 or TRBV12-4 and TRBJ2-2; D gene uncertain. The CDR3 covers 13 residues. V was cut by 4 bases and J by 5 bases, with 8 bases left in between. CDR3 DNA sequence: TGTGCCAGCAGTTCGCAGAGAACCGGGGAGCTGTTTTTT. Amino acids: CASSSQRTGELFF.

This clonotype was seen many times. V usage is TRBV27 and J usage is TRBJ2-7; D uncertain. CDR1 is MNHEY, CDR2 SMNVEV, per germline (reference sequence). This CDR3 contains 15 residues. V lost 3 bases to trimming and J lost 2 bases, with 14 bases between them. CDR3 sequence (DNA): TGTGCCAGCAGTTTTTGGGGAAACCCCCCCTACGAGCAGTACTTC. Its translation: CASSFWGNPPYEQYF.

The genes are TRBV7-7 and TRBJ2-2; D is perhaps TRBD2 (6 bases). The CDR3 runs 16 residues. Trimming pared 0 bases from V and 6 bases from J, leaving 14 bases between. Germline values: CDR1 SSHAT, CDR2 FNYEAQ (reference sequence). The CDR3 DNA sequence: TGTGCCAGCAGCTTAGCGCCGACTAGTTCCGCCGGGGAGCTGTTTTTT. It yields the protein CASSLAPTSSAGELFF.

The CDR3 coding sequence is TGTGCCAGCAGCTCCTACCGGACTGCCTATGAGCAGTTCTTC. Amino acids: CASSSYRTAYEQFF. V is TRBV7-6 and J is TRBJ2-1; tentative D call: TRBD2 (5 bases). Germline CDR1 reads SGHVS; CDR2 reads FNYEAQ. Trimming took 4 bases from V and 8 from J, leaving 15 bases between them. There are 14 residues in the CDR3.

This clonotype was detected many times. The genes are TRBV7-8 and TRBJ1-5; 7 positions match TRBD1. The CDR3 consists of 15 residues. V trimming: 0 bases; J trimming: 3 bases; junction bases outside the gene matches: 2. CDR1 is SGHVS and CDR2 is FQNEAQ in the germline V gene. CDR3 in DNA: TGTGCCAGCAGCTTAGCGACAGGGCTCAATCAGCCCCAGCATTTT. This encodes CASSLATGLNQPQHF.

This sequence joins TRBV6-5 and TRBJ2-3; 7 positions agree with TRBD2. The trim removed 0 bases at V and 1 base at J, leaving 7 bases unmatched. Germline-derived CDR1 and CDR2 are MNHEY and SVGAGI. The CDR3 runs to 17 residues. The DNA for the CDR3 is TGTGCCAGCAGTTACTCGGGGAGGGGATTTGGCACAGATACGCAGTATTTT. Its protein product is CASSYSGRGFGTDTQYF.

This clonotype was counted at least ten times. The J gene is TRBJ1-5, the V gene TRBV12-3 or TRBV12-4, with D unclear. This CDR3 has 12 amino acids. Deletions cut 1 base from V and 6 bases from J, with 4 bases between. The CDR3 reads CASSLGIQPQHF. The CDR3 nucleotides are TGTGCCAGCAGTTTAGGAATTCAGCCCCAGCATTTT.

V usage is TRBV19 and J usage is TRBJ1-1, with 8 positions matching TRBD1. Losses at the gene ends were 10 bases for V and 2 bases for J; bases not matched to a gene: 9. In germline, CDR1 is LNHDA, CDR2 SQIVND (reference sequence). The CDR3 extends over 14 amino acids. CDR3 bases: TGTGCCACGCAGCCGGACAGGGACAACACTGAAGCTTTCTTT. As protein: CATQPDRDNTEAFF.

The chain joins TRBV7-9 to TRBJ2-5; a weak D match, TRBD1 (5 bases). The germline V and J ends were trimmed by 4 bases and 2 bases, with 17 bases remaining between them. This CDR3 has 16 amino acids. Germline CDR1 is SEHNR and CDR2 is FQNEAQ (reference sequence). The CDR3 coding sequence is TGTGCCAGCAGCTCTCGGACACGAAAAGGACAAGAGACCCAGTACTTC. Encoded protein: CASSSRTRKGQETQYF.

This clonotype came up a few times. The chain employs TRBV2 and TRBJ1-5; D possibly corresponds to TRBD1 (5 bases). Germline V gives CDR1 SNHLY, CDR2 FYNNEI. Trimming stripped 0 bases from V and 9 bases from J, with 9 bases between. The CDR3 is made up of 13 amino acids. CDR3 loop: CASSEALGPPQHF. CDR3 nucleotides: TGTGCCAGCAGTGAAGCGCTGGGGCCGCCCCAGCATTTT.

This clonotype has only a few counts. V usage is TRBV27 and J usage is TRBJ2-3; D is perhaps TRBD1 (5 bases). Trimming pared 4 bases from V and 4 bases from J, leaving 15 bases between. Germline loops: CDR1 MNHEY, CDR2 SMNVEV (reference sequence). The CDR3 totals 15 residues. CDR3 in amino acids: CASSSQGYMSDTQYF. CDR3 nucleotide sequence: TGTGCCAGCAGTTCCCAGGGATACATGTCAGATACGCAGTATTTT.

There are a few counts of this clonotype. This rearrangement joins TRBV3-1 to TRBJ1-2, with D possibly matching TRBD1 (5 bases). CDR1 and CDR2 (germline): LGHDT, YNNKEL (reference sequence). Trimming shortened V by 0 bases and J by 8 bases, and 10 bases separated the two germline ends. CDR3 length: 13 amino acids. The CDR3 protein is CASSQDRRDGYTF. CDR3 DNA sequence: TGTGCCAGCAGCCAAGATCGTCGGGACGGCTACACCTTC.